A selection of T cell receptor beta chains follows, all from one sample in a study of radiation and T cells in renal cell carcinoma. TCRdb's table, derived via immunoSEQ multiplex PCR, lists solely in-frame clones and lacks some. Of 130,000 or so clones in the sample, around 78% were seen once. The sample here was blood, taken from a patient whose treatment included radiotherapy and nephrectomy. These receptors all stem from a woman aged 50 to 60 with renal cell carcinoma. The CDR3 runs from the conserved cysteine through the conserved F or W. A D gene is named only where the DNA matches it firmly. Clone size appears in some rows only: once, few, many, or a class for an expanded clone.

V gene: TRBV2
D gene: TRBD1
clone size: NA
CDR3 protein: CASSGQGAIDEQYF

V gene: TRBV7-9
D gene: NA
clone size: NA
CDR3 protein: CASSLVGGFTGELFF

V gene: TRBV7-8
D gene: NA
clone size: NA
CDR3 protein: CASSLDWRALSNEQYF

V gene: TRBV10-3
D gene: TRBD1
clone size: NA
CDR3 protein: CAIWTGVGETQYF

V gene: TRBV7-9
D gene: NA
clone size: NA
CDR3 protein: CASNSMGQNELFF

V gene: TRBV7-9
D gene: NA
clone size: medium-sized
CDR3 protein: CASSPTSDNTYEQYF

V gene: TRBV7-2
D gene: NA
clone size: NA
CDR3 protein: CASSTPGGVYEQYF

V gene: TRBV19
D gene: NA
clone size: NA
CDR3 protein: CASSTGNQPQHF

V gene: TRBV28
D gene: NA
clone size: NA
CDR3 protein: CAVEERETQYF

V gene: TRBV18
D gene: TRBD2
clone size: once
CDR3 protein: CASSPPASGGRGETQYF

V gene: TRBV4-3
D gene: NA
clone size: NA
CDR3 protein: CASSHLRGAEAFF

V gene: TRBV4-3
D gene: TRBD1
clone size: NA
CDR3 protein: CASSQVVTGGDTGELFF

V gene: TRBV9
D gene: NA
clone size: NA
CDR3 protein: CASSVGVLNQPQHF

V gene: TRBV29-1
D gene: TRBD2
clone size: NA
CDR3 protein: CSVRGRGAQETQYF

V gene: TRBV5-1
D gene: NA
clone size: NA
CDR3 protein: CASSLKPGREAQVKETQYF

V gene: TRBV18
D gene: TRBD2
clone size: once
CDR3 protein: CASSPAASGGAYEQYF

V gene: TRBV6-5
D gene: TRBD1
clone size: NA
CDR3 protein: CASSVDRESTDTQYF

V gene: TRBV1
D gene: NA
clone size: once
CDR3 protein: CTSSQGQKAGGGETQYF

V gene: TRBV5-1
D gene: NA
clone size: NA
CDR3 protein: CASSYDRNTEAFF

V gene: TRBV18
D gene: NA
clone size: few
CDR3 protein: CASSPGDEQYF

V gene: TRBV5-1
D gene: TRBD1
clone size: NA
CDR3 protein: CASSPGTGRNEKLFF

V gene: TRBV25-1
D gene: NA
clone size: NA
CDR3 protein: CASNSYNEQFF

V gene: TRBV7-9
D gene: TRBD2
clone size: few
CDR3 protein: CASSALGTNSYEQYF

V gene: TRBV7-2
D gene: TRBD1
clone size: NA
CDR3 protein: CASSLAADRANGYTF

V gene: TRBV28
D gene: NA
clone size: NA
CDR3 protein: CASSLLDYQRGGNQPQHF

V gene: TRBV10-3
D gene: TRBD1
clone size: NA
CDR3 protein: CAIRGQDSRSGANVLTF

V gene: TRBV6-5
D gene: TRBD1
clone size: NA
CDR3 protein: CASSRARGNYGYTF

V gene: TRBV27
D gene: NA
clone size: NA
CDR3 protein: CASSLVSGKLSNQPQHF

V gene: TRBV10-2
D gene: TRBD1
clone size: NA
CDR3 protein: CASSGLTGTGGHEQYF

V gene: TRBV4-3
D gene: NA
clone size: few
CDR3 protein: CASSQDLTPATNEKLFF

V gene: TRBV27
D gene: NA
clone size: once
CDR3 protein: CASRPPTGYTGELFF

V gene: TRBV7-8
D gene: NA
clone size: NA
CDR3 protein: CASSLAERYNQPQHF

V gene: TRBV23-1
D gene: NA
clone size: NA
CDR3 protein: CASSQSSQVYGYTF

V gene: TRBV9
D gene: NA
clone size: few
CDR3 protein: CASSSDTYTEAFF

V gene: TRBV27
D gene: TRBD1
clone size: NA
CDR3 protein: CASSIRSAGQGLDTQYF

V gene: TRBV5-1
D gene: TRBD1
clone size: few
CDR3 protein: CASSLGTGNTGELFF